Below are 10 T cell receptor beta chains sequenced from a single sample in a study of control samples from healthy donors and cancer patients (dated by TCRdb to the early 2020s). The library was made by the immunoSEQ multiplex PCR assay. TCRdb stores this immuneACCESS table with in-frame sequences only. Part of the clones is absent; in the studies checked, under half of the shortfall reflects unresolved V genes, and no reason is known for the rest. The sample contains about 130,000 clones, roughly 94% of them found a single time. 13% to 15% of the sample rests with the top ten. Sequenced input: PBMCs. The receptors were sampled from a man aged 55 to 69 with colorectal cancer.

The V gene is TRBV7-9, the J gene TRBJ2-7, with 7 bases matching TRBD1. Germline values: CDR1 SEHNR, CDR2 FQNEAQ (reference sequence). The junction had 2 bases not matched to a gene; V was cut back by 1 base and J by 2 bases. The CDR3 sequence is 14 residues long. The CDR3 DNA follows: TGTGCCAGCAGCTTAGTGGGACAGACCTACGAGCAGTACTTC. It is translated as CASSLVGQTYEQYF.

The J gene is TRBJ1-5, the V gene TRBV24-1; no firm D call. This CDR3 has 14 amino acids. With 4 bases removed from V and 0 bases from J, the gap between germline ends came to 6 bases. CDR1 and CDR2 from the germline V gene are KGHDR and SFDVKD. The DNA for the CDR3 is TGTGCCACCAGTGACCTCAGTAGCAATCAGCCCCAGCATTTT. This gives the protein CATSDLSSNQPQHF.

As DNA, the CDR3 is TGTGCCAGCCGGACTTTGGGACGGGGGGGCACAGATACGCAGTATTTT. Translation: CASRTLGRGGTDTQYF. The chain combines TRBV28 with TRBJ2-3; 7 nucleotides align to TRBD2. In germline, CDR1 is MDHEN, CDR2 SYDVKM. The V and J ends lost 8 bases and 1 base, in that order; junction bases with no gene match: 12. The CDR3 consists of 16 residues. Full variable domain (rest looked up from reference TRBV28 and TRBJ2-3): DVKVTQSSRYLVKRTGEKVFLECVQDMDHENMFWYRQDPGLGLRLIYFSYDVKMKEKGDIPEGYSVSREKKERFSLILESASTNQTSMYLCASRTLGRGGTDTQYFGPGTRLTVL.

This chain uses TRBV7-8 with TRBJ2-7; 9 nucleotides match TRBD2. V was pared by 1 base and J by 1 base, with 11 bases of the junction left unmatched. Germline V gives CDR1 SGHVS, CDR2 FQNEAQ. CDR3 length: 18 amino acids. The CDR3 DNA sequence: TGTGCCAGCAGCTTAGGGTCGGGTTGGCTAGCGGGGTCCTACGAGCAGTACTTC. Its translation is CASSLGSGWLAGSYEQYF.

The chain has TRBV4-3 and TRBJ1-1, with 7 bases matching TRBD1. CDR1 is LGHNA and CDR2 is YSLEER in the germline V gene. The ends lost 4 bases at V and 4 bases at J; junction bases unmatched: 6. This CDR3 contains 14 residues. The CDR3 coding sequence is TGCGCCAGCAGCCGACAGGGCGGTACCACTGAAGCTTTCTTT. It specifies CASSRQGGTTEAFF.

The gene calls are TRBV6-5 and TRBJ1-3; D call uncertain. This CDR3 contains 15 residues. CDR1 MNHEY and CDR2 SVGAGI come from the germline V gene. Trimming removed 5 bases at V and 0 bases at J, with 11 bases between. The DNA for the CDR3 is TGTGCCAGCAGTCCCCTGAGAGGCTCTGGAAACACCATATATTTT. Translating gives CASSPLRGSGNTIYF.

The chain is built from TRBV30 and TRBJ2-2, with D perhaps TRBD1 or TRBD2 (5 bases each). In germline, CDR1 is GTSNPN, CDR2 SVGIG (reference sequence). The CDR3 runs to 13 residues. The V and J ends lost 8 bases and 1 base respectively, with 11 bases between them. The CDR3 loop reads CAAGRVNTGELFF. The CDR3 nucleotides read TGTGCCGCGGGCAGGGTGAACACCGGGGAGCTGTTTTTT.

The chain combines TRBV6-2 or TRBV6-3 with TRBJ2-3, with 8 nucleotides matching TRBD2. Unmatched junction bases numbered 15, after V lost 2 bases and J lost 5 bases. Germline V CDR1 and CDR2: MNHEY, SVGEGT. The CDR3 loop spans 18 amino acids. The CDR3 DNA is TGTGCCAGCAGTTACCTCGGGCTCTCGGGGGGGCCTTTAGATACGCAGTATTTT. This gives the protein CASSYLGLSGGPLDTQYF.

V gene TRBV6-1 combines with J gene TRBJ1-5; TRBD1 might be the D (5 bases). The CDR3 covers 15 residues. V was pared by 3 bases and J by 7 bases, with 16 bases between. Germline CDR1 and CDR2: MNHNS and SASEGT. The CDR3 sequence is CASSEGWGFRQPQHF. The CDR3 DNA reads TGTGCCAGCAGTGAGGGTTGGGGGTTTCGGCAGCCCCAGCATTTT.

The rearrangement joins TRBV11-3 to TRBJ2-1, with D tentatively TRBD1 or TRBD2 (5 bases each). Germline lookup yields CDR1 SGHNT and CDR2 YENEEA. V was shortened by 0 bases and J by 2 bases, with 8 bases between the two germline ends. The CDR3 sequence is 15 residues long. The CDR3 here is CASSLDRGPYNEQFF. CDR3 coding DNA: TGTGCCAGCAGCTTAGATCGGGGACCCTACAATGAGCAGTTCTTC.